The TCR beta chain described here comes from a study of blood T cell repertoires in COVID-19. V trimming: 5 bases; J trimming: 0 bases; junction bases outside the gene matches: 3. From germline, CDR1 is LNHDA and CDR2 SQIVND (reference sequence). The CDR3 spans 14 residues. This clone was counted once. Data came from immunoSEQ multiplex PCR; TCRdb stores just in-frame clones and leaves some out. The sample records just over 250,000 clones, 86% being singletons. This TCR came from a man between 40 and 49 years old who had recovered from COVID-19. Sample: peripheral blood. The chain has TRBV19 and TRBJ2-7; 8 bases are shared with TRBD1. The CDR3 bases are TGTGCCAGTAGTGGGGACAGGAGCTCCTACGAGCAGTACTTC. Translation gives CASSGDRSSYEQYF.